This T cell receptor beta chain stems from a study of response to subunit inactivated influenza vaccine. This clonotype was recorded many times. Its antigen is not known. This CDR3 comprises 11 residues. In germline, CDR1 is DFQATT, CDR2 SNEGSKA (reference sequence). Trimming removed 4 bases at V and 9 bases at J, with 12 bases between. Broader study findings: New T cells are recruited in small numbers by each seasonal influenza vaccination, according to the authors' suggestion.

Each CDR3 protein is one row after TCRdb ran MiXCR on the RT-PCR reads. The repertoire holds 500,000 to 600,000 distinct CDR3 sequences, approximately 7.1% seen once, with 13% in the top ten. This rearrangement joins TRBV20-1 to TRBJ2-5; D remains ambiguous. The sequence came from a man aged 50 to 69 who received an inactivated influenza vaccine. The sample was PBMCs from blood, taken less than 30 months after vaccination. The CDR3 loop is CSAIFPAAQYF. The CDR3 DNA reads TGCAGTGCTATATTCCCGGCGGCCCAGTACTTC.